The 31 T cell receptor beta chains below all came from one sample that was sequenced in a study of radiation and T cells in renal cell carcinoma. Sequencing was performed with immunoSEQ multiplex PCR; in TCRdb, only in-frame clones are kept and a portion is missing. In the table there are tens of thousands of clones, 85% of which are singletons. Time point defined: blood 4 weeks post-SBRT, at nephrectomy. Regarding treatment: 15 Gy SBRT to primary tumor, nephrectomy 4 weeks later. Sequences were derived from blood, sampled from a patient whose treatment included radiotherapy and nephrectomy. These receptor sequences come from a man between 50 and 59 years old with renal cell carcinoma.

In nucleotides, the CDR3 is TGTGCCAGCAGTTACTCGAAGAACGCCCCGGGTTCTCCCCAGCATTTT. Protein: CASSYSKNAPGSPQHF. The rearrangement joins TRBV6-5 to TRBJ1-5, with no clear D. The germline V gene has CDR1 MNHEY and CDR2 SVGAGI. The CDR3 consists of 16 residues. Trimming left V 0 bases short and J 10 bases short, with 19 bases between.

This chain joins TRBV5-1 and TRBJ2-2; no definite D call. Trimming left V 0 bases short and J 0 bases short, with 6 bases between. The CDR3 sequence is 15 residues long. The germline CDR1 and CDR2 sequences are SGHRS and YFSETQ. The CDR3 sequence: CASSLGIANTGELFF. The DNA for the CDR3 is TGCGCCAGCAGCTTGGGGATCGCGAACACCGGGGAGCTGTTTTTT.

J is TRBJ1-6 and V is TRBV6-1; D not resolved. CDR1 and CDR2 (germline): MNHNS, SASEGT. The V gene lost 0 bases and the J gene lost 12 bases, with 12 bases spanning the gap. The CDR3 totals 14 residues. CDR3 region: CASSEAPLPGPLHF. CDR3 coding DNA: TGTGCCAGCAGTGAAGCCCCCCTTCCGGGACCCCTCCACTTT.

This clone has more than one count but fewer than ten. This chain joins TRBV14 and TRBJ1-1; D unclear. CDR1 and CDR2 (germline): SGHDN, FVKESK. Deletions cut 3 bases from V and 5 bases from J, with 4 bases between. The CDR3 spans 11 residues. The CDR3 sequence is CASSQITEAFF. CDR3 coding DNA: TGTGCCAGCAGCCAGATTACTGAAGCTTTCTTT.

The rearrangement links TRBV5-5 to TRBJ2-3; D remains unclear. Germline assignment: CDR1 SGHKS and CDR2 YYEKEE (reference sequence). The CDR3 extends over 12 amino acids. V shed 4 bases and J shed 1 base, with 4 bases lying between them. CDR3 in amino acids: CASSPRTDTQYF. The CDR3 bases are TGTGCCAGCAGCCCCCGCACAGATACGCAGTATTTT.

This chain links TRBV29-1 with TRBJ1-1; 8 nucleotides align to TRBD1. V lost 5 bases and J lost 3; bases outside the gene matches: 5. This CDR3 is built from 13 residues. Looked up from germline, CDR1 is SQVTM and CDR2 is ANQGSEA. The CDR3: CSVRDRSDTEAFF. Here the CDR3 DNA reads TGCAGCGTTAGGGACAGGTCTGACACTGAAGCTTTCTTT.

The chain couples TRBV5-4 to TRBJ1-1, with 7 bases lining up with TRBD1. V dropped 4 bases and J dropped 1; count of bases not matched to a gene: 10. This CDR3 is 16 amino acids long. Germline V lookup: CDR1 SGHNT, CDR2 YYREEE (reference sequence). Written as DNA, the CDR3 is TGTGCCAGCAGCCGAGATCGGACAGGTCCGAACACTGAAGCTTTCTTT. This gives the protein CASSRDRTGPNTEAFF.

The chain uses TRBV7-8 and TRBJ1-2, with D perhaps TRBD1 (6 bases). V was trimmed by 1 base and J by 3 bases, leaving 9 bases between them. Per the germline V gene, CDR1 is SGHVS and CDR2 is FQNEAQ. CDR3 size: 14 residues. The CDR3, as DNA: TGTGCCAGCAGCTTAGGGTCAGGGGACTATGGCTACACCTTC. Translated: CASSLGSGDYGYTF. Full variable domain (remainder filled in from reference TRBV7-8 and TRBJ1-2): GAGVSQSPRYKVAKRGQDVALRCDPISGHVSLFWYQQALGQGPEFLTYFQNEAQLDKSGLPSDRFFAERPEGSVSTLKIQRTQQEDSAVYLCASSLGSGDYGYTFGSGTRLTVV.

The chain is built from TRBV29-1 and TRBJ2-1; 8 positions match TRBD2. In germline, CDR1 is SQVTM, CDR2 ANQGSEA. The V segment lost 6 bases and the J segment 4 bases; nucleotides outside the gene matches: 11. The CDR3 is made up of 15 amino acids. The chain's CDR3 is CSVMLTSGLYNEQFF. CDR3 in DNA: TGCAGCGTCATGTTAACTAGCGGATTATACAATGAGCAGTTCTTC.

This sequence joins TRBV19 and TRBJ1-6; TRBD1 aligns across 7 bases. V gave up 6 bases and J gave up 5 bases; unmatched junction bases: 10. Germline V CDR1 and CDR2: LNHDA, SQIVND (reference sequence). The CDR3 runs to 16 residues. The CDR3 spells CASRIFYRGDNSPLHF. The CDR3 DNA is TGTGCCAGTAGGATTTTTTACAGGGGCGATAATTCACCCCTCCACTTT.

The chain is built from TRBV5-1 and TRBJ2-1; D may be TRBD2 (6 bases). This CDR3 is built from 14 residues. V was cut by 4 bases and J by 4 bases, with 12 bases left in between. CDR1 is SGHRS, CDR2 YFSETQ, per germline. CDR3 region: CASSQGRYYNEQFF. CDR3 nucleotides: TGCGCCAGCAGCCAAGGGAGGTATTACAATGAGCAGTTCTTC.

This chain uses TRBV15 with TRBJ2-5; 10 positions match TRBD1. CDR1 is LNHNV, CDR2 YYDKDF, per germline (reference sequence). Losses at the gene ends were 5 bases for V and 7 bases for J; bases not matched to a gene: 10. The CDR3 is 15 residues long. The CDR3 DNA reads TGTGCCACCAGCGGACGACAGGGGGCGGGTCCGACCCAGTACTTC. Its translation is CATSGRQGAGPTQYF.

CDR3 sequence (DNA): TGTGCCAGCAGAGAGGGACAGGGAACCTACGAGCAGTACTTC. This encodes CASREGQGTYEQYF. V and J are TRBV7-9 and TRBJ2-7; TRBD1 matches at 9 bases. Germline CDR1 SEHNR, CDR2 FQNEAQ (reference sequence). V lost 6 bases and J lost 2; bases outside the gene matches: 5. The CDR3 runs 14 residues. Full variable domain (outside the CDR3, taken from reference TRBV7-9 and TRBJ2-7): DTGVSQNPRHKITKRGQNVTFRCDPISEHNRLYWYRQTLGQGPEFLTYFQNEAQLEKSRLLSDRFSAERPKGSFSTLEIQRTEQGDSAMYLCASREGQGTYEQYFGPGTRLTVT.

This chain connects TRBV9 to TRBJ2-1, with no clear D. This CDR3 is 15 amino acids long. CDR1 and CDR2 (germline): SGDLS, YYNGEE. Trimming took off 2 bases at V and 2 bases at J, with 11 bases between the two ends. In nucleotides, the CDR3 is TGTGCCAGCAGCGTTGGTATTACCCCCTACAATGAGCAGTTCTTC. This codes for CASSVGITPYNEQFF.

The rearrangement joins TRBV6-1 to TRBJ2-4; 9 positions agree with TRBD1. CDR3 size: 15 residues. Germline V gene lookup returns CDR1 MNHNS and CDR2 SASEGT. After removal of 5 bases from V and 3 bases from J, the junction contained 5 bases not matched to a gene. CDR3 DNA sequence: TGTGCCAGCAGTCGACAGGGGGTGGACAAAAACATTCAGTACTTC. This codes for CASSRQGVDKNIQYF.

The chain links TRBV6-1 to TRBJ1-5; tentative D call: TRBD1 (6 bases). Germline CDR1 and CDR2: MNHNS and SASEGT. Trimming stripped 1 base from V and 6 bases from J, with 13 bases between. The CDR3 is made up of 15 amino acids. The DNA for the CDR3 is TGTGCCAGCAGTGAAGGCCCGGGGGCGGGTCAGCCCCAGCATTTT. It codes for CASSEGPGAGQPQHF.

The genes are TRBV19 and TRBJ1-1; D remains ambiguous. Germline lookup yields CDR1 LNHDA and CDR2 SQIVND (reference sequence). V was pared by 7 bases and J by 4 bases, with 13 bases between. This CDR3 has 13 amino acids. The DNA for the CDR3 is TGTGCCAGTACCCTACTAAGACCCACTGAAGCTTTCTTT. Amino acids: CASTLLRPTEAFF.

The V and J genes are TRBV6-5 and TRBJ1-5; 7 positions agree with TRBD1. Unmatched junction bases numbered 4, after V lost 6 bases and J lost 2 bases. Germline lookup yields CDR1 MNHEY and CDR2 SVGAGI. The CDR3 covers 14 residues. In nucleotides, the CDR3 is TGTGCCAGCAGGACAGGGTCTGGCAATCAGCCCCAGCATTTT. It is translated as CASRTGSGNQPQHF.

The CDR3 is CSVEEETASNYGYTF. The CDR3 DNA sequence: TGCAGCGTTGAAGAGGAGACAGCATCTAACTATGGCTACACCTTC. The chain uses TRBV29-1 and TRBJ1-2; tentatively, D is TRBD1 (5 bases). This CDR3 comprises 15 residues. V was shortened by 0 bases and J by 0 bases, with 11 bases between the two germline ends. Germline V lookup: CDR1 SQVTM, CDR2 ANQGSEA.

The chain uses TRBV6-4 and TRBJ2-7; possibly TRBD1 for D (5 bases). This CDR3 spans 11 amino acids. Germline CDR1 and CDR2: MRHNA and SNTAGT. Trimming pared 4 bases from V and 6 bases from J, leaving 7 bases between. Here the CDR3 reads CASSAGIEQYF. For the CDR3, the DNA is TGTGCCAGCAGTGCAGGGATCGAGCAGTACTTC.

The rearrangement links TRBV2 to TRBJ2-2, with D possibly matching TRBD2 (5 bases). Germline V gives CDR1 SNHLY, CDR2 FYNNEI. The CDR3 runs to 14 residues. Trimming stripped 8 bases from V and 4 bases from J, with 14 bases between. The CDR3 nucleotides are TGTGCCAGCGGACTGCGGTCCGTCACCGGGGAGCTGTTTTTT. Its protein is CASGLRSVTGELFF.

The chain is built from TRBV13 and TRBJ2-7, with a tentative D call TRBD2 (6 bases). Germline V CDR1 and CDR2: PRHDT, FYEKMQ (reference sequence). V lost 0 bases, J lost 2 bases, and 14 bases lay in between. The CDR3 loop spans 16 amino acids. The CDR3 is CASSLGGDSGTYEQYF. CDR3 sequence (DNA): TGTGCCAGCAGCTTAGGCGGAGATAGCGGAACCTACGAGCAGTACTTC.

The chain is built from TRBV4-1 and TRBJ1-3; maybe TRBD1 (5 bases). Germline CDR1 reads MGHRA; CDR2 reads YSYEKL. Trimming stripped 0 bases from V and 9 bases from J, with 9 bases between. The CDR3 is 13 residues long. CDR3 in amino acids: CASSQEPQGTIYF. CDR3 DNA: TGCGCCAGCAGCCAAGAGCCTCAGGGCACCATATATTTT.

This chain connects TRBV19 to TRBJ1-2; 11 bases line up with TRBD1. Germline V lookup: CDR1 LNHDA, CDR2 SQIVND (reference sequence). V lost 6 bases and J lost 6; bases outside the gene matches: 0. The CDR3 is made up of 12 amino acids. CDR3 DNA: TGTGCCAGTAGGGGACAGGGGGATGGCTACACCTTC. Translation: CASRGQGDGYTF.

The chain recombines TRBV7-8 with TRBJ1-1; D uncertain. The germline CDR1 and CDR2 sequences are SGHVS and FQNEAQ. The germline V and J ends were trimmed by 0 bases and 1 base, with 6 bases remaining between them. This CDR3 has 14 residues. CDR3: CASSLAGSNTEAFF. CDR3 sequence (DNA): TGTGCCAGCAGCTTAGCGGGTTCGAACACTGAAGCTTTCTTT.

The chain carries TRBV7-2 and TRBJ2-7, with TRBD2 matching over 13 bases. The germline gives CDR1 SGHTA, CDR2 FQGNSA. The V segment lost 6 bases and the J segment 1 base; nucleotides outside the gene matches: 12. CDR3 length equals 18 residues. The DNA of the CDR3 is TGTGCCAGCAGATATACCGGGACTAGCGGGGACCGATCCTACGAGCAGTACTTC. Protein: CASRYTGTSGDRSYEQYF.

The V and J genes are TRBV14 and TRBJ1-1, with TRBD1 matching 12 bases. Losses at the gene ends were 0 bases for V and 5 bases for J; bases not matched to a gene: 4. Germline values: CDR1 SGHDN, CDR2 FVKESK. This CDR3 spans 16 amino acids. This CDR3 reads CASSQEGQGARTEAFF. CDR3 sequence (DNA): TGTGCCAGCAGCCAAGAGGGACAGGGGGCGCGTACTGAAGCTTTCTTT.

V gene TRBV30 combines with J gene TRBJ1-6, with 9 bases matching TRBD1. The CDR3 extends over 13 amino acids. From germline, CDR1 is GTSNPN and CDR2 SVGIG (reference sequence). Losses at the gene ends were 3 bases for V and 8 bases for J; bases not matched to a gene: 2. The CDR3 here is CAWSRDRDSPLHF. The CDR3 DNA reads TGTGCCTGGAGCCGGGACAGGGATTCACCCCTCCACTTT.

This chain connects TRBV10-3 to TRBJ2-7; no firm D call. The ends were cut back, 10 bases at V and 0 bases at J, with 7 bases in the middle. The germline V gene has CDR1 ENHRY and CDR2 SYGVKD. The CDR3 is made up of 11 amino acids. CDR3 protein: CATATSYEQYF. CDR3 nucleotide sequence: TGTGCCACCGCTACCTCCTACGAGCAGTACTTC.

The CDR3 DNA reads TGTGCCAGCAGCTTAACAGGAGCGCCGAGCTCCTACAATGAGCAGTTCTTC. It specifies CASSLTGAPSSYNEQFF. The chain has TRBV7-3 and TRBJ2-1; D call uncertain. V was clipped by 0 bases and J by 0 bases, with 12 bases between them. The germline gives CDR1 SGHTA, CDR2 FQGTGA. This CDR3 comprises 17 residues. The full variable domain, its missing parts supplied by reference TRBV7-3 and TRBJ2-1, is GAGVSQTPSNKVTEKGKYVELRCDPISGHTALYWYRQSLGQGPEFLIYFQGTGAADDSGLPNDRFFAVRPEGSVSTLKIQRTERGDSAVYLCASSLTGAPSSYNEQFFGPGTRLTVL.

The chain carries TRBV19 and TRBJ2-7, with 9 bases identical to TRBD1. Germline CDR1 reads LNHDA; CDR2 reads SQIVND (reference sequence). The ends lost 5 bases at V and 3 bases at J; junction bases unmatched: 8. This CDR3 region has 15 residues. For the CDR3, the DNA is TGTGCCAGTAGTGGGACAGGGCGCACGGGCTACGAGCAGTACTTC. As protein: CASSGTGRTGYEQYF.